The rows below give T cell receptor beta chains drawn from one sample of a study of shared clonotypes between healthy human individuals. The table came from immunoSEQ multiplex PCR; TCRdb's copy has only in-frame clones and leaves some out. The sample yields more than 2 million clones, about 95% seen once. Sequences were obtained from naive CD8+ T cells sorted from blood. The receptors stem from a man between 18 and 29 years old in good health. Each CDR3 is given without its conserved first and last residue. Rows may omit the clone size; those that give it use once, few, many or a size class.

V gene: TRBV25-1; clone size: .; J gene: TRBJ1-4; CDR3 protein: ASSLTLGELF
V gene: TRBV5-1; clone size: .; J gene: TRBJ1-3; CDR3 protein: ASSPADVSSGNTIY
V gene: TRBV5-1; clone size: .; J gene: TRBJ2-1; CDR3 protein: ASSLAGLAGNEQF
V gene: TRBV6-5; clone size: once; J gene: TRBJ2-7; CDR3 protein: ASSYSWREGSYEQY
V gene: TRBV6-1; clone size: .; J gene: TRBJ1-2; CDR3 protein: ACGQGVFNGYT
V gene: TRBV4-3; clone size: .; J gene: TRBJ2-7; CDR3 protein: ASSQWHRGQDEQY
V gene: TRBV4-1; clone size: few; J gene: TRBJ1-2; CDR3 protein: ASSQDKWDGYGYT
V gene: TRBV4-1; clone size: .; J gene: TRBJ1-5; CDR3 protein: ASSQDSGGGNQPQH
V gene: TRBV9; clone size: .; J gene: TRBJ2-7; CDR3 protein: ASSSGQSYEQY
V gene: TRBV5-1; clone size: .; J gene: TRBJ2-3; CDR3 protein: ASSPRGAPTDTQY
V gene: TRBV5-1; clone size: .; J gene: TRBJ2-1; CDR3 protein: ATGWTGNGDEQF
V gene: TRBV6-5; clone size: once; J gene: TRBJ2-5; CDR3 protein: ASSDDRGPEETQY
V gene: TRBV27; clone size: .; J gene: TRBJ1-5; CDR3 protein: ASSLENPGTYQPQH
V gene: TRBV30; clone size: few; J gene: TRBJ1-1; CDR3 protein: AWSDAVGEAF
V gene: TRBV28; clone size: .; J gene: TRBJ2-1; CDR3 protein: ASREQSYNEQF
V gene: TRBV6-6; clone size: .; J gene: TRBJ2-7; CDR3 protein: ASSPGTSGSKYEQY
V gene: TRBV9; clone size: .; J gene: TRBJ1-3; CDR3 protein: ASSVFRDPRGSGNTIY
V gene: TRBV27; clone size: .; J gene: TRBJ1-1; CDR3 protein: ASSQGLNEAF
V gene: TRBV2; clone size: .; J gene: TRBJ2-7; CDR3 protein: AMQKPGQNYEQY
V gene: TRBV4-3; clone size: .; J gene: TRBJ2-1; CDR3 protein: ASSQDLAREGVNEQF
V gene: TRBV5-1; clone size: many; J gene: TRBJ1-1; CDR3 protein: ASSASTGNTEAF
V gene: TRBV4-1; clone size: .; J gene: TRBJ1-4; CDR3 protein: ASSPRYGAGEKLF
V gene: TRBV2; clone size: .; J gene: TRBJ2-7; CDR3 protein: ASLGNRLYEQY
V gene: TRBV7-6; clone size: .; J gene: TRBJ1-1; CDR3 protein: ASSSLKVQPPTEAF
V gene: TRBV5-5; clone size: .; J gene: TRBJ2-7; CDR3 protein: ASSNGTVGYEQY
V gene: TRBV7-9; clone size: .; J gene: TRBJ2-1; CDR3 protein: ASSNSALQF
V gene: TRBV9; clone size: .; J gene: TRBJ2-1; CDR3 protein: ASSVGGAGYYNEQF
V gene: TRBV9; clone size: .; J gene: TRBJ2-2; CDR3 protein: ASSAYGLAGNANTGELF
V gene: TRBV27; clone size: .; J gene: TRBJ2-2; CDR3 protein: ASSLSAGEARGELF
V gene: TRBV9; clone size: .; J gene: TRBJ2-1; CDR3 protein: ASSVWASGKKQLDNEQF
V gene: TRBV4-3; clone size: .; J gene: TRBJ2-1; CDR3 protein: ASSRGALSSYNEQF
V gene: TRBV13; clone size: .; J gene: TRBJ2-7; CDR3 protein: ASSPFRDEQY
V gene: TRBV7-9; clone size: .; J gene: TRBJ2-7; CDR3 protein: ASSYPGRAYEQY
V gene: TRBV9; clone size: .; J gene: TRBJ1-3; CDR3 protein: ASSPGEDGISGNTIY
V gene: TRBV10-1; clone size: .; J gene: TRBJ2-1; CDR3 protein: ASSESGMVADYNEQF
V gene: TRBV4-1; clone size: .; J gene: TRBJ2-1; CDR3 protein: ASSQIRDRAYEQF